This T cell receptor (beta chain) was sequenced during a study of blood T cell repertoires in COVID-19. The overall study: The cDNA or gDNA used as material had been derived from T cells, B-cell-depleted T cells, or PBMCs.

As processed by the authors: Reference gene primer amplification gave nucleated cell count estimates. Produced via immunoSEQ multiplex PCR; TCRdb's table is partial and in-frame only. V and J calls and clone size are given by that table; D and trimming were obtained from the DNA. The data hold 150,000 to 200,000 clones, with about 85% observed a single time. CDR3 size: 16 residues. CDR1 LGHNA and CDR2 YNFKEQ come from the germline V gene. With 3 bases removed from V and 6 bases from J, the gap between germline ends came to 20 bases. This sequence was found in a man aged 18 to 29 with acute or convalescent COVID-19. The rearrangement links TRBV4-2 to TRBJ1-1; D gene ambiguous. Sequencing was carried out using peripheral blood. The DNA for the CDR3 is TGTGCCAGCAGCCACCCCAGTCGGGAGGTCAGCTCTGAAGCTTTCTTT. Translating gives CASSHPSREVSSEAFF.